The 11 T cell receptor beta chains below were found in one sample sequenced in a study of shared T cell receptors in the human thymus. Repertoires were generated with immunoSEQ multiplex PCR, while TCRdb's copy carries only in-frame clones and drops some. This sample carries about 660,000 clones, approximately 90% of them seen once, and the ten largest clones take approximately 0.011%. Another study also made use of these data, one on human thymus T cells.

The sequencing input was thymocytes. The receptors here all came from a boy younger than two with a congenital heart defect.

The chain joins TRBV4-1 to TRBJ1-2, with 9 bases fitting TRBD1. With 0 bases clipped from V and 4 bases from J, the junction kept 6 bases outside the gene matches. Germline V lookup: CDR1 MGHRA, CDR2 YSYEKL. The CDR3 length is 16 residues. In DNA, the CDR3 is TGCGCCAGCAGCCAAGAGGACAGGGGCGCCGGCTATGGCTACACCTTC. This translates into CASSQEDRGAGYGYTF.

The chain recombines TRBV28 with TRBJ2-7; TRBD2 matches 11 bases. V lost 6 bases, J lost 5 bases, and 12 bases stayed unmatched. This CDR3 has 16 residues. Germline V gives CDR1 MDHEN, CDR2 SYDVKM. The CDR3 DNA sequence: TGTGCCAGCAGCCTACTAGCGGGAGCGGCGAGGAACGAGCAGTACTTC. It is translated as CASSLLAGAARNEQYF.

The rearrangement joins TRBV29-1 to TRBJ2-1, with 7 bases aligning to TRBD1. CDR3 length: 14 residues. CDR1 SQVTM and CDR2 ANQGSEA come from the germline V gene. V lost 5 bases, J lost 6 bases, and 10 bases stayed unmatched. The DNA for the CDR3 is TGCAGCGTTCGGAGACAGGGCTCTCGCAATGAGCAGTTCTTC. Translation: CSVRRQGSRNEQFF.

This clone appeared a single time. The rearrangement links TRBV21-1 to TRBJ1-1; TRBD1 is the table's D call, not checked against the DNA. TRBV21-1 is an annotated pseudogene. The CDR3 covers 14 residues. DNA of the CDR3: TGTGCCAGCTTGGCAGGGGGCCTGGTCACTGAAGCTTTCTTT. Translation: CASLAGGLVTEAFF.

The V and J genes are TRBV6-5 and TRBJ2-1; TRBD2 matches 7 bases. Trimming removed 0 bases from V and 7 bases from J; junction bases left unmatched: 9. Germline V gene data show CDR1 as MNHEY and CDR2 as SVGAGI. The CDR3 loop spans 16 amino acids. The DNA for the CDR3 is TGTGCCAGCAGTTACTCTATATTGCGGGAGCCAAATGAGCAGTTCTTC. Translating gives CASSYSILREPNEQFF.

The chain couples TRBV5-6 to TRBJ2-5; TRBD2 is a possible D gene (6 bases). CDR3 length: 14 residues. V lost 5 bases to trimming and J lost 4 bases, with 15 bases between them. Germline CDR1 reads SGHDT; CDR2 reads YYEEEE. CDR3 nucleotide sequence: TGTGCCAGCAGTCGTTGGGGGGAGTCAGAGACCCAGTACTTC. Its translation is CASSRWGESETQYF.

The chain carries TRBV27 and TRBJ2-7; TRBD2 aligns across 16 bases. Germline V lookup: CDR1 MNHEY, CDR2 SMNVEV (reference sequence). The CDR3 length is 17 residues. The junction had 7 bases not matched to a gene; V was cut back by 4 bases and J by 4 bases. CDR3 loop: CASSSGLAGGLVYEQYF. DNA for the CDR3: TGTGCCAGCAGTTCGGGACTAGCGGGAGGGTTAGTATACGAGCAGTACTTC.

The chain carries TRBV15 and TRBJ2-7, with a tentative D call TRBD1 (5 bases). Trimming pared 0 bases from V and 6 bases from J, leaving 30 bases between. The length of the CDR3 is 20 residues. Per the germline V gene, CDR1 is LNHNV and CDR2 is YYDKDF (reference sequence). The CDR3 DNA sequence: TGTGCCACCAGCAGAGATTTAGGGGAAGGCCCCGATCTTGGGCCGGGCGAGCAGTACTTC. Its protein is CATSRDLGEGPDLGPGEQYF. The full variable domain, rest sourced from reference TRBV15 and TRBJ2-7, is DAMVIQNPRYQVTQFGKPVTLSCSQTLNHNVMYWYQQKSSQAPKLLFHYYDKDFNNEADTPDNFQSRRPNTSFCFLDIRSPGLGDTAMYLCATSRDLGEGPDLGPGEQYFGPGTRLTVT.

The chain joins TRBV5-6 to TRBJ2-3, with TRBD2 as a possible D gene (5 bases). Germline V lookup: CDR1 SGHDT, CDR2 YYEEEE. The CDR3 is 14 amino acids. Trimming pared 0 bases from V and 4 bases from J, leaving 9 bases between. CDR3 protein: CASSLDGRADTQYF. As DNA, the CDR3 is TGTGCCAGCAGCTTGGACGGGCGGGCAGATACGCAGTATTTT.

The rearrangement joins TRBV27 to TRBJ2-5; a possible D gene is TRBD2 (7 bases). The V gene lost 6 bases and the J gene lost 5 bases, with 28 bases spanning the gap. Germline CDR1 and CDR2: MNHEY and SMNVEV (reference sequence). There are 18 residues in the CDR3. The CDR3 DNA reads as TGTGCCAGCAGCTCTGCGGGGGCTGGGCTAGCTGGATGGGAGACCCAGTACTTC. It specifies CASSSAGAGLAGWETQYF.

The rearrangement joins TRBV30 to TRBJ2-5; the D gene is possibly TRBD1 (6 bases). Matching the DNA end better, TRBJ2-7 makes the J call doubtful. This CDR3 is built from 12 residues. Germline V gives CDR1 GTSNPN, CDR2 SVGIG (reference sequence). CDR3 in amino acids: CAWSHRVHEQYF. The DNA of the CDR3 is TGTGCCTGGAGTCACAGGGTACACGAGCAGTACTTC.